Described below is a single TCR beta chain sequence and its context. This clonotype was recorded a few times. It has no known antigen specificity. There are no base qualities to consult, and no much larger clone falls within one base. This record comes from a study of identical twins (dated by TCRdb to 2016 to 2017). For the wider study: The study deep-sequenced TCR alpha and beta repertoires from monozygotic twins, unrelated adults of various ages and cord blood to test whether fetal clonotypes persist. To rule out contamination, replicate twin experiments were performed at different times with different library preparation protocols.

What the authors observed across the whole study: Because the same donors could not be followed over many years, the conclusions relied on cross-sectional statistical analysis. Abundant cord blood beta clonotypes carried fewer insertions; young adult naive repertoires showed a weaker similar trend, while memory repertoires showed none. Compared with coincidental sharing between unrelated individuals, an excess of low generation-probability sequences was observed among out-of-frame TCR alpha sequences shared between twins. Zero-insertion analyses could be partly confounded by invariant T cells such as MAIT and iNKT, although diverse VJ usage argued against such confounding for most clonotypes. In monozygotic twins, out-of-frame TCR alpha sharing was systematically underestimated by recombination models, although the models agreed with sharing between unrelated individuals. A weaker excess of twin sharing was found in beta out-of-frame sequences because the signal-to-noise ratio was lowered by fewer shared sequences.

Every donor was a healthy Caucasian. The twin cohort comprised three pairs of female monozygotic twins, all aged roughly 18 to 29 years. RNA for TCR libraries was isolated from peripheral blood mononuclear cells. Libraries were constructed by 5' RACE. Sequencing relied on an Illumina HiSeq 2000. A universal primer binding site was introduced by template switching, and a unique molecular identifier was present in the final cDNA, enabling accurate counting of TCR cDNA molecules. Specific primers in the conserved constant-segment region were used to synthesize first-strand cDNA for TCR alpha and beta chains. To control for contamination, every cDNA library was double barcoded, receiving both a SMART-Mk sample barcode and Illumina barcodes. TruSeq adapter sequences, together with Illumina sample barcodes, were added in two successive PCR steps. Sequencing of the TCR alpha and beta cDNA libraries was done on the Illumina HiSeq platform using custom primers. On the authors' methods: MiGEC processed the raw reads to extract unique molecular identifiers, while MiXCR was used to determine the CDR3 positions. Recombination models were inferred per individual with the repgenHMM and IGoR tools using an EM algorithm. The analysis of shared clonotypes was done with the tcR package in R, with sharing normalized by the product of cloneset sizes. Out-of-frame nonproductive sequences were analyzed to study raw recombination free of thymic and clonal selection effects. TCRdb reran the public reads through fastp at Q25 and MiXCR, keeping productive beta chains. Duplicate CDR3 protein sequences are folded into a single record with the most common DNA and genes. For this entry, the V and J calls and clone size follow TCRdb and not the study's own pipeline. This sample lists 650,000 to 750,000 distinct CDR3 sequences; 21% were detected once. The top ten clones comprise roughly 4% of the sample.

From its cysteine to its phenylalanine, the CDR3 spans 14 amino acids. Only the CDR3 part of the read is kept: 42 bases, read in frame from the first base. The germline V gene (reference sequence) gives CDR1 as LNHDA and CDR2 as SQIVND. Relative to germline, V is 2 bases shorter and J is 3 bases shorter, with 9 bases between their ends. This sample was shared with a second study, whose subject was T cells expressing NK-cell markers. As the second study states: Seven to nine donors provided sorted CD3+CD56+NKG2C+, CD3+CD56+NKG2C- and CD3+CD56-NKG2C+ T-cell subsets, whose TCR beta-chain repertoires were profiled. Among the eight sequenced donors, seven were HCMV-seropositive and one was HCMV-seronegative. To restrict sorting to alphabetaTCR-expressing T cells, an anti-gammadeltaTCR antibody was added in several experiments. In a handful of donors, the dominant CD3+CD56+NKG2C+ clonotypes ranked among the top 10 CD8+ clonotypes, making up about 1.0-7.0% of CD8+ T cells. Those dominant clonotypes were again the most abundant among CD3+CD56-NKG2C+ cells in a handful of donors, at 28.3-60.1%. Whether the expanded NKG2C-expressing T cell clones were specific for HCMV antigens remained unclear. Randomly selected healthy volunteers, three men and five women, were used as the eight sequenced donors. To determine HCMV serostatus, a commercial ELISA kit was used to detect HCMV-specific IgG in serum. For about 6 donors, bulk peripheral blood T-cell repertoires were additionally sequenced from unsorted PBMC. MIGEC was used to demultiplex reads and group reads by UMI, and MiTCR was used to assemble and quantify clonotypes. To exclude erroneous sequences, any TCR cDNA sequence not supported by at least two reads was discarded. The tcR package was used for downstream repertoire analysis, and clonotypes were matched across fractions by CDR3 nucleotide sequence plus V segment. VDJmatch was used to annotate antigen specificity against VDJdb, with one amino acid substitution in CDR3 allowed.

The receptor was isolated from a woman aged 18-35 years in good health. The sequencing input was PBMCs. The chain links TRBV19 with TRBJ2-3; the D gene identity is not certain. CDR3 sequence: CASSIHRETDTQYF. The nucleotide sequence is given as TGTGCCAGTAGTATACACCGTGAGACAGATACGCAGTATTTT.